The TCR beta chain described here comes from a study of blood T cell repertoires in COVID-19. Profiling relied on immunoSEQ multiplex PCR, and the TCRdb table lists in-frame clones only, not all of them. The sample records tens of thousands of clones, roughly 84% being singletons. The TCR was taken from a human donor in a cohort sampled during active COVID-19. Sequencing used peripheral blood.

The CDR3 is CASSRTGNYGYTF. The CDR3 DNA reads TGTGCCAGCAGCCGAACAGGGAACTATGGCTACACCTTC. The gene calls are TRBV2 and TRBJ1-2; the D gene is possibly TRBD1 (6 bases). Germline V gene sequence: CDR1 SNHLY, CDR2 FYNNEI. Trimming took 6 bases from V and 2 from J, leaving 10 bases between them. This CDR3 region has 13 residues.